Below are 5 T cell receptor beta chains sequenced from a single sample in a study of blood T cell repertoires in COVID-19. The repertoire was sequenced with immunoSEQ multiplex PCR; TCRdb's copy has only in-frame clones and lacks some. The data hold 130,000 to 150,000 clones, with approximately 85% observed a single time. Sequences were obtained from peripheral blood. These receptor sequences come from a woman aged 60-75 years with COVID-19, enrolled during active disease.

V usage is TRBV9 and J usage is TRBJ2-1, with TRBD2 matching over 7 bases. The CDR3 runs to 15 residues. Trimming took 0 bases from V and 4 from J; bases not matched to a gene: 4. The germline CDR1 and CDR2 sequences are SGDLS and YYNGEE. The CDR3 DNA sequence: TGTGCCAGCAGCGTAGGGCTAGCGGATTACAATGAGCAGTTCTTC. This translates into CASSVGLADYNEQFF. Combining the CDR3 with reference TRBV9 and TRBJ2-1 gives the whole variable domain DSGVTQTPKHLITATGQRVTLRCSPRSGDLSVYWYQQSLDQGLQFLIQYYNGEERAKGNILERFSAQQFPDLHSELNLSSLELGDSALYFCASSVGLADYNEQFFGPGTRLTVL.

This chain joins TRBV24-1 and TRBJ2-4; 8 bases map to TRBD1. The CDR3 runs 14 residues. Germline trimming cut 2 bases from V and 8 bases from J; bases unmatched to any gene: 4. Looked up from germline, CDR1 is KGHDR and CDR2 is SFDVKD. The CDR3: CATSDWKQGDIQYF. The CDR3 DNA reads as TGTGCCACCAGTGATTGGAAACAGGGGGACATTCAGTACTTC.

This clone has more than one count but fewer than ten. J is TRBJ1-2 and V is TRBV7-3, with 9 nucleotides matching TRBD1. The CDR3 length is 13 residues. Trimming at V came to 2 bases and at J to 10 bases, leaving 5 bases not matched to a gene. Germline CDR1 is SGHTA and CDR2 is FQGTGA. The CDR3 here is CASSLQTGGDYTF. The CDR3 bases are TGTGCCAGCAGCTTACAGACAGGGGGTGACTACACCTTC.

DNA for the CDR3: TGTGCCAGCAGCCATGGAAGACAGGGTGGTATGGAAAAACTGTTTTTT. Amino acids: CASSHGRQGGMEKLFF. V usage is TRBV7-6 and J usage is TRBJ1-4; TRBD1 agrees at 7 bases. V lost 5 bases to trimming and J lost 8 bases; unmatched junction nucleotides: 14. The CDR3 contains 16 residues. Germline V gene sequence: CDR1 SGHVS, CDR2 FNYEAQ.

This chain uses TRBV9 with TRBJ2-1, with D possibly matching TRBD1 (6 bases). Germline V CDR1 and CDR2: SGDLS, YYNGEE. The CDR3 totals 18 residues. V lost 2 bases and J lost 0, with 18 bases in between. The CDR3 region has the DNA TGTGCCAGCAGCGTCCAAACTTCGACAGGTAGCTCCTACAATGAGCAGTTCTTC. Encoded protein: CASSVQTSTGSSYNEQFF.